These 20 T cell receptor beta chains came from one sample sequenced in a study of T cells after yellow fever vaccination. Each CDR3 protein gets one entry after TCRdb re-called the 5' RACE reads with MiXCR. The sample lists 150,000 to 200,000 distinct CDR3 sequences; around 9.3% were seen once. The source material was CD8+ T cells sorted from PBMCs, sampled 45 days after the yellow fever booster vaccination. Receptors were obtained from a young man who received the YFV17D yellow fever vaccine.

Ten or more counts support this clonotype. The chain carries TRBV4-3 and TRBJ2-5; D not resolved. Looked up from germline, CDR1 is LGHNA and CDR2 is YSLEER. The CDR3 contains 13 residues. V lost 5 bases to trimming and J lost 9 bases, with 16 bases between them. CDR3 sequence: CASSSSPGSSQYF. CDR3 nucleotides: TGCGCCAGCAGCTCCTCCCCAGGTTCCTCCCAGTACTTC.

This clonotype came up a few times. The V and J genes are TRBV7-2 and TRBJ2-4, with D unclear. Looked up from germline, CDR1 is SGHTA and CDR2 is FQGNSA. Trimming left V 3 bases short and J 1 base short, with 13 bases between. CDR3 size: 16 residues. CDR3 sequence (DNA): TGTGCCAGCAGCTTTAGTTTTATCGGGGCCAAAAACATTCAGTACTTC. Translation gives CASSFSFIGAKNIQYF.

This clonotype was counted a few times. V gene TRBV5-4 combines with J gene TRBJ1-1; D might be TRBD1 (5 bases). Germline values: CDR1 SGHNT, CDR2 YYREEE (reference sequence). The CDR3 has 13 residues. The ends were cut back, 1 base at V and 8 bases at J, with 12 bases in the middle. CDR3 sequence: CASSLTGSYEAFF. Here the CDR3 DNA reads TGTGCCAGCAGCTTGACAGGTTCCTACGAAGCTTTCTTT.

This clonotype was seen at least ten times. The chain recombines TRBV6-2 or TRBV6-3 with TRBJ2-1; D may be TRBD1 (6 bases). This CDR3 has 15 amino acids. Germline assignment: CDR1 MNHEY and CDR2 SVGEGT. Trimming stripped 7 bases from V and 1 base from J, with 14 bases between. The CDR3 here is CASTGLGGSYNEQFF. CDR3 in DNA: TGTGCCAGCACCGGTTTAGGGGGATCCTACAATGAGCAGTTCTTC.

The CDR3 is CASSLGRTNYGYTF. CDR3 bases: TGTGCCAGCAGCTTGGGCAGAACTAACTATGGCTACACCTTC. V is TRBV5-6 and J is TRBJ1-2; D call uncertain. Trimming removed 0 bases from V and 0 bases from J, with 6 bases in between. The CDR3 totals 14 residues. Germline assignment: CDR1 SGHDT and CDR2 YYEEEE.

The sample holds a few counts of this clonotype. The gene calls are TRBV19 and TRBJ1-6, with TRBD1 matching 8 bases. V shed 5 bases, J shed 7 bases, and the junction held 7 bases outside the gene matches. Germline CDR1 and CDR2: LNHDA and SQIVND (reference sequence). This CDR3 has 15 residues. The CDR3 DNA reads as TGTGCCAGTAGTGGAACAGGGGGTCTGAATTCACCCCTCCACTTT. The encoded protein is CASSGTGGLNSPLHF.

The chain is built from TRBV29-1 and TRBJ1-3; D call uncertain. The CDR3 runs to 11 residues. Per the germline V gene, CDR1 is SQVTM and CDR2 is ANQGSEA. The V end lost 7 bases, the J end lost 1 base, and 5 bases lay between the germline ends. DNA of the CDR3: TGCAGCGCCGGTTCTGGAAACACCATATATTTT. As protein: CSAGSGNTIYF.

The J gene is TRBJ2-1, the V gene TRBV5-4; 8 nucleotides agree with TRBD1. The junction had 11 bases not matched to a gene; V was cut back by 4 bases and J by 8 bases. The length of the CDR3 is 15 residues. Per the germline V gene, CDR1 is SGHNT and CDR2 is YYREEE (reference sequence). CDR3 nucleotide sequence: TGTGCCAGCAGCCGACAGGGGTATGTAAACGATGAGCAGTTCTTC. This codes for CASSRQGYVNDEQFF. Full variable domain (missing parts from reference TRBV5-4 and TRBJ2-1): ETGVTQSPTHLIKTRGQQVTLRCSSQSGHNTVSWYQQALGQGPQFIFQYYREEENGRGNFPPRFSGLQFPNYSSELNVNALELDDSALYLCASSRQGYVNDEQFFGPGTRLTVL.

This clonotype was found many times. CDR3 coding DNA: TGCGCCAGCAGCCAAAGTGGGGGCAGCGCCTACGAGCAGTACGTC. Protein product: CASSQSGGSAYEQYV. This sequence joins TRBV4-1 and TRBJ2-7; D is perhaps TRBD1 (6 bases). Germline V CDR1 and CDR2: MGHRA, YSYEKL. V lost 2 bases to trimming and J lost 2 bases, with 13 bases between them. This CDR3 has 15 amino acids.

The chain links TRBV6-5 to TRBJ1-2, with TRBD1 as a possible D gene (5 bases). V was pared by 4 bases and J by 6 bases, with 18 bases between. Germline CDR1 reads MNHEY; CDR2 reads SVGAGI. The length of the CDR3 is 15 residues. The CDR3 is CASSFTQGHPHGYTF. The CDR3 DNA follows: TGTGCCAGCAGTTTTACCCAGGGCCACCCCCATGGCTACACCTTC.

Here the CDR3 reads CASSPTSGEQFF. CDR3 nucleotide sequence: TGTGCCAGCAGCCCCACTAGCGGGGAGCAGTTCTTC. The rearrangement joins TRBV6-2 or TRBV6-3 to TRBJ2-1; 9 bases are shared with TRBD2. J was trimmed by 10 bases and V by 6 bases; bases with no gene match: 4. The CDR3 length is 12 residues. Germline loops: CDR1 MNHEY, CDR2 SVGEGT.

The chain has TRBV10-2 and TRBJ1-2; the D gene is possibly TRBD1 (5 bases). Trimming took 7 bases from V and 3 from J, leaving 21 bases between them. The CDR3 runs to 16 residues. Germline loops: CDR1 WSHSY, CDR2 SAAADI. In DNA form, the CDR3 reads TGCGCCAGCAACCCTCACGGGACCCTTCTGGACTATGGCTACACCTTC. Translated, it gives CASNPHGTLLDYGYTF.

The chain has TRBV4-1 and TRBJ1-1; 7 bases match TRBD1. J gave up 3 bases and V 1 base, and 2 bases lay outside the gene matches. The CDR3 length is 14 residues. Germline values: CDR1 MGHRA, CDR2 YSYEKL. The CDR3 loop reads CASSQARGHTEAFF. The DNA of the CDR3 is TGCGCCAGCAGCCAAGCGAGGGGGCACACTGAAGCTTTCTTT.

This clonotype was detected a few times. This sequence joins TRBV6-2 or TRBV6-3 and TRBJ1-5; D gene ambiguous. The V and J ends lost 6 bases and 0 bases respectively, with 12 bases between them. Germline lookup yields CDR1 MNHEY and CDR2 SVGEGT. The CDR3 consists of 15 residues. The CDR3, as DNA: TGTGCCAGCAGCCGCCCCCCGTATAGCAATCAGCCCCAGCATTTT. Its translation: CASSRPPYSNQPQHF.

This clonotype was detected ten times or more. Written as DNA, the CDR3 is TGTGCCATCAGTGCGGGGACTAGCGAGGTCACGGAGCAGTTCTTC. Protein sequence: CAISAGTSEVTEQFF. The chain joins TRBV10-3 to TRBJ2-1, with 10 bases aligning to TRBD2. V lost 4 bases, J lost 10 bases, and 10 bases stayed unmatched. The V gene's germline CDR1 is ENHRY and CDR2 SYGVKD. The CDR3 consists of 15 residues.

The V and J genes are TRBV5-1 and TRBJ2-7; no clear D gene. The CDR3 covers 12 residues. V dropped 7 bases and J dropped 9 bases, with 17 bases sitting between them. Per the germline V gene, CDR1 is SGHRS and CDR2 is YFSETQ. The CDR3 DNA is TGCGCCAGCCGAGACCGGGCCTCGAGGCAGTACGTC. Amino acid sequence: CASRDRASRQYV.

The genes are TRBV11-3 and TRBJ1-6; TRBD1 is a possible D gene (5 bases). Trimming removed 4 bases at V and 0 bases at J, with 16 bases between. The CDR3 totals 18 residues. Germline V lookup: CDR1 SGHNT, CDR2 YENEEA. In DNA, the CDR3 is TGTGCCAGCAGCTCCCACTTGGGGGAGCGCTCCTATAATTCACCCCTCCACTTT. This codes for CASSSHLGERSYNSPLHF.

This clonotype came up a few times. The chain couples TRBV28 to TRBJ2-1; D possibly corresponds to TRBD2 (5 bases). The CDR3 contains 14 residues. CDR1 is MDHEN, CDR2 SYDVKM, per germline. V was cut by 7 bases and J by 5 bases, with 15 bases left in between. The CDR3 nucleotides read TGTGCCAGCACCCCACGGGGTAGACACAATGAGCAGTTCTTC. As protein: CASTPRGRHNEQFF. Looking up the rest from reference TRBV28 and TRBJ2-1 gives the full variable domain: DVKVTQSSRYLVKRTGEKVFLECVQDMDHENMFWYRQDPGLGLRLIYFSYDVKMKEKGDIPEGYSVSREKKERFSLILESASTNQTSMYLCASTPRGRHNEQFFGPGTRLTVL.

V is TRBV4-1 and J is TRBJ2-1; possibly TRBD1 or TRBD2 for D (5 bases each). Germline CDR1 MGHRA, CDR2 YSYEKL. The CDR3 runs to 16 residues. V lost 1 base, J lost 7 bases, and 17 bases lay in between. CDR3 bases: TGCGCCAGCAGCCAAGGGGGCGACCACCCGGGGAATGAGCAGTTCTTC. Translation: CASSQGGDHPGNEQFF.

This clonotype was observed many times. The chain combines TRBV12-3 or TRBV12-4 with TRBJ2-1; D remains unclear. With 3 bases removed from V and 3 bases from J, the gap between germline ends came to 3 bases. The CDR3 runs to 12 residues. DNA for the CDR3: TGTGCCAGCAGTTTGAACTACAATGAGCAGTTCTTC. Amino acid sequence: CASSLNYNEQFF.